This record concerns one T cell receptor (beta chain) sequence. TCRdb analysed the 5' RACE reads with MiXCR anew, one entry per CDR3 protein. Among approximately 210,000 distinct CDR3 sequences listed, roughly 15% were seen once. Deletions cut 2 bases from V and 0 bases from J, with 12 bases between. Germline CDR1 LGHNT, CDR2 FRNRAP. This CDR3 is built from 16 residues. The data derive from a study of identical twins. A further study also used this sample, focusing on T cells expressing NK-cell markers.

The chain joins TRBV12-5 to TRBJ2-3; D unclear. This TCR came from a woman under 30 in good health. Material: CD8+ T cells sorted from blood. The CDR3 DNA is TGTGCTAGTGGTTTGCCCCTACCACTAAGCACAGATACGCAGTATTTT. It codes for CASGLPLPLSTDTQYF.